This passage covers 27 T cell receptor beta chains from one sample sequenced in a study of blood T cell repertoires in COVID-19. The assay was immunoSEQ multiplex PCR, and TCRdb's table has in-frame clones only and misses some. In the table there are under 250,000 clones, about 90% of which are singletons. The sample consisted of PBMCs or T cells enriched from blood (not recorded which). These receptors were taken from a man aged 25-45 years who had recovered from COVID-19.

V usage is TRBV5-5 and J usage is TRBJ2-7; 14 positions agree with TRBD2. After removal of 4 bases from V and 3 bases from J, the junction contained 3 bases not matched to a gene. CDR1 SGHKS and CDR2 YYEKEE come from the germline V gene (reference sequence). This CDR3 is built from 15 residues. CDR3 sequence reads: CASSMGLAGVYEQYF. The CDR3 nucleotides are TGTGCCAGCAGCATGGGACTAGCGGGGGTCTACGAGCAGTACTTC.

The CDR3 loop is CASSQMGLAGGNPNTGELFF. CDR3 sequence (DNA): TGCGCCAGCAGCCAAATGGGGCTAGCGGGAGGGAATCCGAACACCGGGGAGCTGTTTTTT. The chain is built from TRBV4-1 and TRBJ2-2; 12 positions match TRBD2. The V gene's germline CDR1 is MGHRA and CDR2 YSYEKL. CDR3 size: 20 residues. J was trimmed by 0 bases and V by 2 bases; bases with no gene match: 10.

The chain uses TRBV6-5 and TRBJ1-2; TRBD1 aligns across 8 bases. The CDR3 covers 12 residues. Germline values: CDR1 MNHEY, CDR2 SVGAGI. Trimming cost V 5 bases and J 9 bases; bases outside gene matches: 5. The CDR3 coding sequence is TGTGCCAGCAGTCAGCGACAGGGGAGCTACACCTTC. Its protein product is CASSQRQGSYTF.

The chain uses TRBV7-2 and TRBJ2-1; 11 bases line up with TRBD2. Trimming at V came to 1 base and at J to 10 bases, leaving 6 bases not matched to a gene. The CDR3 extends over 15 amino acids. Germline V gene sequence: CDR1 SGHTA, CDR2 FQGNSA. The CDR3 is CASSLVVAGGDEQFF. The DNA for the CDR3 is TGTGCCAGCAGCTTAGTGGTAGCGGGAGGGGACGAGCAGTTCTTC.

The J gene is TRBJ1-1, the V gene TRBV18; the match to TRBD1 covers 10 bases. Germline CDR1 reads KGHSH; CDR2 reads LQKENI. There are 14 residues in the CDR3. V shed 6 bases, J shed 6 bases, and the junction held 7 bases outside the gene matches. CDR3 protein: CASSPGQGNSEAFF. The CDR3 DNA reads TGTGCCAGCTCTCCGGGACAGGGGAATTCTGAAGCTTTCTTT.

This clone was found once. The genes are TRBV4-3 and TRBJ1-2; D is uncertain. The V end was cut by 2 bases, the J end by 7 bases, with 11 bases between. CDR1 and CDR2 from the germline V gene are LGHNA and YSLEER. The CDR3 totals 13 residues. The chain's CDR3 is CASSQIEGAGYTF. The DNA of the CDR3 is TGCGCCAGCAGCCAAATAGAGGGAGCTGGCTACACCTTC.

This clone has only one observation. This chain links TRBV28 with TRBJ2-7, with 10 bases aligning to TRBD1. CDR3 length equals 15 residues. With V trimmed by 2 bases and J by 5 bases, 6 bases remained unmatched. Germline V gene lookup returns CDR1 MDHEN and CDR2 SYDVKM. CDR3 in amino acids: CASSLPTGGMDEQYF. The CDR3 DNA follows: TGTGCCAGCAGTTTACCGACAGGGGGCATGGACGAGCAGTACTTC.

J is TRBJ1-1 and V is TRBV10-2, with a tentative D call TRBD1 (6 bases). The length of the CDR3 is 12 residues. Germline V gene sequence: CDR1 WSHSY, CDR2 SAAADI. Deletions cut 2 bases from V and 7 bases from J, with 8 bases between. As DNA, the CDR3 is TGCGCCAGCAGTGAGATACAGGGTGAAGCTTTCTTT. This encodes CASSEIQGEAFF.

CDR3 amino acids: CASSVGQGSPHYGYTF. The CDR3 DNA follows: TGCGCCAGCAGCGTCGGACAGGGGTCCCCCCATTATGGCTACACCTTC. This chain joins TRBV5-1 and TRBJ1-2, with 9 bases fitting TRBD1. V dropped 4 bases and J dropped 5; count of bases not matched to a gene: 12. Germline loops: CDR1 SGHRS, CDR2 YFSETQ. This CDR3 comprises 16 residues.

The chain couples TRBV30 to TRBJ2-5, with D possibly being TRBD2 (6 bases). The germline V gene has CDR1 GTSNPN and CDR2 SVGIG (reference sequence). The V and J ends lost 3 bases and 3 bases respectively, with 8 bases between them. CDR3 size: 12 residues. CDR3 nucleotide sequence: TGTGCCTGGAGGAGACTAGAAGAGACCCAGTACTTC. It specifies CAWRRLEETQYF.

The chain has TRBV7-3 and TRBJ2-3; D unresolved. The CDR3 length is 14 residues. The V gene lost 3 bases and the J gene lost 0 bases, with 7 bases spanning the gap. Germline V gene sequence: CDR1 SGHTA, CDR2 FQGTGA. CDR3 region: CASSFLVSTDTQYF. The CDR3 coding sequence is TGTGCCAGCAGCTTTCTAGTGAGCACAGATACGCAGTATTTT.

The DNA for the CDR3 is TGTGCCACCAGTGATTTCTCCATACGGTTCGATGAAAAACTGTTTTTT. It yields the protein CATSDFSIRFDEKLFF. The J gene is TRBJ1-4, the V gene TRBV24-1; D is unclear. The V gene's germline CDR1 is KGHDR and CDR2 SFDVKD. Trimming left V 1 base short and J 6 bases short, with 14 bases between. The CDR3 extends over 16 amino acids.

This clone was observed a handful of times. The chain combines TRBV2 with TRBJ2-2; possible D gene TRBD1, 5 bases. The germline V and J ends were trimmed by 8 bases and 3 bases, with 10 bases remaining between them. In germline, CDR1 is SNHLY, CDR2 FYNNEI. CDR3 size: 13 residues. The CDR3 sequence is CASPTGDTGELFF. The CDR3 bases are TGTGCCAGCCCCACAGGCGACACCGGGGAGCTGTTTTTT.

The chain joins TRBV7-9 to TRBJ2-7; the D gene is possibly TRBD2 (6 bases). The ends were cut back, 3 bases at V and 0 bases at J, with 15 bases in the middle. The CDR3 has 16 residues. Germline lookup yields CDR1 SEHNR and CDR2 FQNEAQ (reference sequence). The CDR3 loop is CASSFSLGRSSYEQYF. The CDR3 DNA reads as TGTGCCAGCAGCTTCTCGTTAGGGAGGAGCTCCTACGAGCAGTACTTC.

The V and J genes are TRBV11-3 and TRBJ2-1; tentatively, D is TRBD1 (7 bases). The CDR3 has 18 amino acids. V lost 0 bases and J 0 bases, leaving 15 bases between the germline ends. CDR1 and CDR2 from the germline V gene are SGHNT and YENEEA. The CDR3 loop reads CASSLDQGGTGSYNEQFF. The CDR3 nucleotides read TGTGCCAGCAGCTTAGATCAGGGGGGAACGGGCTCCTACAATGAGCAGTTCTTC. Combining the CDR3 with reference TRBV11-3 and TRBJ2-1 gives the whole variable domain EAGVVQSPRYKIIEKKQPVAFWCNPISGHNTLYWYLQNLGQGPELLIRYENEEAVDDSQLPKDRFSAERLKGVDSTLKIQPAELGDSAVYLCASSLDQGGTGSYNEQFFGPGTRLTVL.

The rearrangement links TRBV12-3 or TRBV12-4 to TRBJ1-5, with unresolved D. The CDR3 is made up of 13 amino acids. V lost 4 bases and J lost 4, with 8 bases in between. This CDR3 reads CASSSQLNQPQHF. The CDR3 DNA sequence: TGTGCCAGCAGTTCACAATTAAATCAGCCCCAGCATTTT.

The chain joins TRBV18 to TRBJ2-5, with D maybe TRBD1 (5 bases). Germline-derived CDR1 and CDR2 are KGHSH and LQKENI. V was trimmed by 3 bases and J by 4 bases, leaving 15 bases between them. The CDR3 contains 15 residues. This CDR3 is CASSPPGLTGETQYF. CDR3 coding DNA: TGTGCCAGCTCACCTCCAGGGTTAACAGGAGAGACCCAGTACTTC.

The chain is built from TRBV5-1 and TRBJ2-3; D may be TRBD1 (6 bases). Deletions cut 9 bases from V and 2 bases from J, with 13 bases between. CDR1 and CDR2 (germline): SGHRS, YFSETQ. The CDR3 is 13 residues long. CDR3 nucleotide sequence: TGCGCCACCCAGACAGGCGACACAGATACGCAGTATTTT. It is translated as CATQTGDTDTQYF.

The chain carries TRBV13 and TRBJ2-3, with 10 bases that match TRBD2. Per germline, CDR1 PRHDT and CDR2 FYEKMQ (reference sequence). J lost 5 bases, V lost 5 bases, and 10 bases had no gene match. CDR3 length: 16 amino acids. The CDR3 region is CASSHTSGASIDTQYF. In DNA, the CDR3 is TGTGCCAGCAGCCATACTAGCGGGGCGTCGATAGATACGCAGTATTTT.

This clone came up a few times. The CDR3 spells CASSFVVDGSTESGWYF. CDR3 DNA sequence: TGTGCCAGCAGCTTTGTGGTTGACGGGAGTACAGAGAGTGGTTGGTACTTC. The V gene is TRBV7-9, the J gene TRBJ2-7; D possibly corresponds to TRBD2 (6 bases). CDR3 length: 17 amino acids. Trimming cost V 3 bases and J 12 bases, with 30 bases left between them. CDR1 is SEHNR, CDR2 FQNEAQ, per germline (reference sequence).

This clone was observed once. This chain joins TRBV9 and TRBJ1-4; D remains ambiguous. The CDR3 runs to 14 residues. V was clipped by 0 bases and J by 4 bases, with 7 bases between them. The germline CDR1 and CDR2 sequences are SGDLS and YYNGEE. The CDR3 region is CASSVAQYNEKLFF. For the CDR3, the DNA is TGTGCCAGCAGCGTAGCACAGTATAATGAAAAACTGTTTTTT.

The chain couples TRBV9 to TRBJ2-1; 11 positions match TRBD2. From germline, CDR1 is SGDLS and CDR2 YYNGEE. V shed 2 bases, J shed 7 bases, and the junction held 5 bases outside the gene matches. The CDR3 length is 15 residues. The CDR3, as DNA: TGTGCCAGCAGCGTCCTAGCGGGGGGACCAAATGAGCAGTTCTTC. It codes for CASSVLAGGPNEQFF.

The chain joins TRBV4-2 to TRBJ2-4; D may be TRBD2 (6 bases). V lost 4 bases and J 5 bases, leaving 15 bases between the germline ends. The CDR3 consists of 15 residues. The germline gives CDR1 LGHNA, CDR2 YNFKEQ. CDR3 in DNA: TGTGCCAGCAGCCGGCTCGACGGAGGGCAAAACATTCAGTACTTC. Residues: CASSRLDGGQNIQYF.

The chain recombines TRBV28 with TRBJ2-3; TRBD2 matches at 7 bases. V shed 2 bases, J shed 0 bases, and the junction held 8 bases outside the gene matches. The length of the CDR3 is 17 residues. Germline V gives CDR1 MDHEN, CDR2 SYDVKM. This CDR3 is CASSLAGREISTDTQYF. The CDR3 region has the DNA TGTGCCAGCAGTTTAGCTGGGCGGGAGATTAGCACAGATACGCAGTATTTT.

Of note for this clone: Additional DNA sequences in this sample encode the identical CDR3. This sequence joins TRBV18 and TRBJ1-5; D is uncertain. The CDR3 totals 14 residues. V lost 2 bases to trimming and J lost 2 bases, with 7 bases between them. CDR1 and CDR2 (germline): KGHSH, LQKENI. The CDR3 sequence: CASSPGAGNQPQHF. The CDR3 coding sequence is TGTGCCAGCTCACCAGGAGCGGGCAATCAGCCCCAGCATTTT.

This chain links TRBV25-1 with TRBJ1-2; D is unresolved. The CDR3 is 14 amino acids. The germline V and J ends were trimmed by 5 bases and 0 bases, with 10 bases remaining between them. Germline lookup yields CDR1 MGHDK and CDR2 SYGVNS. The CDR3 region has the DNA TGTGCCAGCAGTCCGAGAGGGCCTAACTATGGCTACACCTTC. It yields the protein CASSPRGPNYGYTF.

V gene TRBV3-1 (or the pseudogene TRBV3-2) combines with J gene TRBJ1-2; possibly TRBD1 for D (6 bases). V lost 4 bases and J lost 1, with 13 bases in between. Looked up from germline, CDR1 is LGHDT and CDR2 is YNNKEL (reference sequence). This CDR3 is built from 15 residues. CDR3 residues: CASSRDRRLNYGYTF. The CDR3 DNA reads TGTGCCAGCAGCCGCGACAGGCGACTTAACTATGGCTACACCTTC.